Listed here are 9 T cell receptor beta chains from one sample, sequenced in a study of blood T cells in healthy people across ages. Using a J-beta primer mix together with a sample-barcoded 5' primer, a second PCR was run for about 7 to 12 cycles. TCRdb re-derived calls from the 5' RACE reads in MiXCR, one entry per CDR3 protein. In the table there are 600,000 to 800,000 distinct CDR3 sequences, approximately 52% of which are singletons. The sequenced material came from blood. The receptors shown here come from a woman older than 75 in good health.

V and J are TRBV5-5 and TRBJ2-4, with D perhaps given as TRBD1 or TRBD2 (5 bases each). The end of the DNA aligns better with TRBJ2-7, so the J call may be wrong. Germline V gene sequence: CDR1 SGHKS, CDR2 YYEKEE (reference sequence). The CDR3 is made up of 14 amino acids. The CDR3 nucleotides read TGTGCCAGCAGCCCTATCGGGACGGCCTACGAGCAGTACTTC. It is translated as CASSPIGTAYEQYF.

This chain connects TRBV7-9 to TRBJ2-2; unclear D gene. The germline V gene has CDR1 SEHNR and CDR2 FQNEAQ (reference sequence). The CDR3 is made up of 13 amino acids. Trimming took 1 base from V and 7 from J, leaving 7 bases between them. CDR3 bases: TGTGCCAGCAGCTTAGACGGGTACGGGGAGCTGTTTTTT. Translation: CASSLDGYGELFF.

The rearrangement links TRBV4-2 to TRBJ2-3; D is undetermined. Germline assignment: CDR1 LGHNA and CDR2 YNFKEQ. CDR3 length equals 16 residues. V was shortened by 4 bases and J by 0 bases, with 14 bases between the two germline ends. CDR3 in amino acids: CASSLQLSSSTDTQYF. DNA of the CDR3: TGTGCCAGCAGCCTCCAGCTGTCGTCTAGCACAGATACGCAGTATTTT.

The CDR3 DNA is TGCGCCAGCAGCCAACCTTGGGCTAGCGGGGGACGTGAGCAGTTCTTC. Translation: CASSQPWASGGREQFF. The chain has TRBV4-1 and TRBJ2-1, with TRBD2 matching over 10 bases. Germline V CDR1 and CDR2: MGHRA, YSYEKL. The CDR3 covers 16 residues. V was clipped by 2 bases and J by 9 bases; unmatched bases: 10.

This chain uses TRBV28 with TRBJ2-3; D is possibly TRBD1 (6 bases). Per germline, CDR1 MDHEN and CDR2 SYDVKM. V was trimmed by 6 bases and J by 5 bases, leaving 15 bases between them. The CDR3 runs 14 residues. The CDR3 coding sequence is TGTGCCAGCAGCCGAGGGGGTGAGGGAGATACGCAGTATTTT. Protein product: CASSRGGEGDTQYF.

This sequence joins TRBV5-1 and TRBJ1-4, with unresolved D. In germline, CDR1 is SGHRS, CDR2 YFSETQ. V lost 4 bases and J 8 bases, leaving 12 bases between the germline ends. This CDR3 contains 13 residues. The CDR3 is CASSIGPLEKLFF. The DNA of the CDR3 is TGCGCCAGCAGCATAGGCCCTCTGGAAAAACTGTTTTTT.

This clonotype was detected only a few times. The J gene is TRBJ1-4, the V gene TRBV6-6; unclear D gene. V was pared by 0 bases and J by 6 bases, with 14 bases between. CDR3 size: 16 residues. Germline V gene lookup returns CDR1 MNHNY and CDR2 SVGAGI (reference sequence). This CDR3 reads CASSYSAPPQDEKLFF. The CDR3 DNA follows: TGTGCCAGCAGTTACTCGGCGCCCCCCCAGGATGAAAAACTGTTTTTT.

This clonotype was recorded a few times. This chain uses TRBV12-3 or TRBV12-4 with TRBJ2-2; unclear D gene. The CDR3 totals 14 residues. V lost 6 bases, J lost 0 bases, and 8 bases lay in between. The CDR3 DNA reads as TGTGCCAGCAGAAACCGCCCGAACACCGGGGAGCTGTTTTTT. Translated, it gives CASRNRPNTGELFF.

Concerning this clonotype itself: At one end, the junction sequence differs from germline, possibly due to a read error. The V call is TRBV5-3, the J call TRBJ1-2; D gene uncertain. TRBV5-3 is marked as an open reading frame, function uncertain. The CDR3 is 17 residues long. CDR3 region: CASSQDTYPGTNYGYTF. The CDR3 DNA reads TGCGCCAGCAGCCAAGACACATACCCCGGGACTAACTATGGCTACACCTTC.